This T cell receptor beta chain was profiled in a study of blood T cell repertoires in COVID-19. Only in-frame clones appear in the TCRdb table, and some are missing; sequencing was by immunoSEQ multiplex PCR. Here the sample spans roughly 180,000 clones, roughly four fifths being singletons. This CDR3 is built from 13 residues. Germline V CDR1 and CDR2: ENHRY, SYGVKD. Trimming shortened V by 2 bases and J by 7 bases, and 8 bases separated the two germline ends. This receptor was taken from a human donor in a cohort sampled during active COVID-19. Sample: peripheral blood. The chain combines TRBV10-3 with TRBJ2-2; D uncertain. The chain's CDR3 is CAISESSYGELFF. As DNA, the CDR3 is TGTGCCATCAGTGAGAGTAGTTACGGGGAGCTGTTTTTT.